The sequence of this T cell receptor (beta chain) was determined in a study of blood T cell repertoires in COVID-19 (dated by TCRdb to about 2020). About the study as a whole: Samples from collaborators originated in the United States, Italy and Spain and spanned both the acute and convalescent phases of COVID-19. A de-identified subject ID, COVID-19 status, age in years and sex were almost always included in the sample metadata. The repertoires were released in a freely available public database intended as a resource for research on the immune response to SARS-CoV-2. The material from the prospective study consisted of cDNA or gDNA derived from T cells, B-cell-depleted T cells, or PBMCs. Samples were obtained from the ongoing ImmuneRACE study (first 160 participants) and from about 1,300 subjects provided by 6 global collaborators. Subjects who had been exposed to COVID-19, were actively infected with it, or had recovered from it provided the deeply sampled blood TCRbeta repertoires that made up the dataset. Where HLA class I and class II types were available, the types were taken from metadata supplied by the sample provider, not from assay-based typing.

TCRbeta CDR3 regions were amplified from genomic DNA using the immunoSEQ Assay, a bias-controlled multiplex PCR. In the original analysis: The number of nucleated cells in each sample was estimated from the amplification of reference gene primers within the assay. Sequence reads were collapsed and filtered to measure the absolute abundance of every unique TCRbeta CDR3 rearrangement. For each sample, productive Simpson clonality was calculated as the square root of Simpson's diversity index over productive rearrangements. In its TCRdb copy, this immuneACCESS table keeps in-frame sequences only and misses some clones. Where compared with another copy, unresolved V genes explain less than half of these, and the others have no known cause. Clonal size and the V and J genes are those of that table, whereas D and trimming came from the DNA. The sample records roughly 290,000 clones, roughly 80% of which are singletons. Approximately 4.1% of the sample comes from the top ten.

The collaborating institutions used their own protocols to collect whole blood in K2EDTA tubes. For TCRbeta analysis, collaborators shipped samples in one of three forms: frozen whole blood, isolated PBMCs, or DNA extracted from either of those sample types. CDR1 and CDR2 were assigned from the germline V gene as LGHNA and YNFKEQ. From the cysteine through the phenylalanine, the CDR3 covers 18 amino acids. Solely the CDR3 DNA is kept, with 54 bases framed from the first base. Compared with germline, V lacks 0 bases and J lacks 3 bases; bases without a gene match: 10. What the research found in general, with its limitations: How much clinical and demographic metadata was included differed by source and by participant, and the metadata was provided uncurated.

On this clone: Its cognate antigen has yet to be identified. Nothing much larger sits one base from this clone, and base qualities are not available.

This sequence originates from a woman in her forties or fifties with active or convalescent COVID-19. This chain is built from TRBV4-2 and TRBJ2-7; 11 bases in between match TRBD2. Material for sequencing was peripheral blood. In nucleotide form, the sequence is TGTGCCAGCAGCCAAGAAGTCCCCACTAGCGGGAGCCTCTACGAGCAGTACTTC. Its translation is CASSQEVPTSGSLYEQYF.